One sample yielded the 30 T cell receptor beta chains listed below, sequenced in a study of STAT5B mutations in CD4+ large granular lymphocyte leukemia. Assay used: immunoSEQ multiplex PCR; TCRdb lists only in-frame clones, some missing. In the table there are approximately 4,100 clones, roughly 80% of which are singletons. Sequencing was done on a sample of PBMCs. The receptor source for this set is a man between 70 and 80 years old with CD4+ T-cell large granular lymphocyte leukemia.

The rearrangement joins TRBV11-3 to TRBJ2-7; the D gene is possibly TRBD2 (6 bases). Germline CDR1 SGHNT, CDR2 YENEEA. V was clipped by 0 bases and J by 2 bases, with 11 bases between them. This CDR3 has 15 amino acids. CDR3 in amino acids: CASSLERGVAYEQYF. CDR3 bases: TGTGCCAGCAGCTTAGAGCGGGGAGTCGCCTACGAGCAGTACTTC.

V gene TRBV19 combines with J gene TRBJ1-1; the D is unclear. The ends were cut back, 6 bases at V and 4 bases at J, with 12 bases in the middle. The CDR3 covers 13 residues. Germline CDR1 LNHDA, CDR2 SQIVND (reference sequence). CDR3 nucleotide sequence: TGTGCCAGTAGCGACGGGTTGGGCACTGAAGCTTTCTTT. The encoded protein is CASSDGLGTEAFF.

V and J are TRBV6-6 and TRBJ2-1; no definite D call. The V and J ends lost 4 bases and 4 bases respectively, with 11 bases between them. Germline V gene sequence: CDR1 MNHNY, CDR2 SVGAGI (reference sequence). CDR3 length: 14 residues. The CDR3 nucleotides read TGTGCCAGCAGTTTTTCCCCCGGATACAATGAGCAGTTCTTC. Translation: CASSFSPGYNEQFF.

On this clone itself: Because it lacks the conserved phenylalanine or tryptophan at the end, this CDR3 is likely a read error. The DNA is omitted, as the CDR3 cannot be located on it reliably, and the CDR3 follows TCRdb's listing. This chain uses TRBV29-1 with TRBJ1-2. The CDR3 has 12 residues if both end residues are counted. Germline CDR1 SQVTM, CDR2 ANQGSEA. CDR3 amino acids: CSVGDEIYGYTL.

This chain connects TRBV7-8 to TRBJ2-1; no clear D gene. The V gene's germline CDR1 is SGHVS and CDR2 FQNEAQ. Trimming took off 1 base at V and 8 bases at J, with 9 bases between the two ends. The CDR3 spans 13 residues. Here the CDR3 reads CASSLVASDEQFF. In DNA form, the CDR3 reads TGTGCCAGCAGCTTAGTGGCGAGTGATGAGCAGTTCTTC.

The chain combines TRBV10-1 with TRBJ2-3, with 12 bases lining up with TRBD1. With V trimmed by 10 bases and J by 5 bases, 7 bases remained unmatched. Per the germline V gene, CDR1 is WNHNN and CDR2 is SYGVQD (reference sequence). CDR3 length: 14 residues. The CDR3 DNA reads TGCGCCACCACCCGGGACAGGGGGCAAGATACGCAGTATTTT. It encodes CATTRDRGQDTQYF.

V and J are TRBV7-2 and TRBJ2-7, with TRBD2 matching 7 bases. The junction had 11 bases not matched to a gene; V was cut back by 3 bases and J by 0 bases. From germline, CDR1 is SGHTA and CDR2 FQGNSA. The CDR3 sequence is 17 residues long. The CDR3 loop reads CASSFGLAAFSSYEQYF. For the CDR3, the DNA is TGTGCCAGCAGCTTCGGGCTAGCGGCTTTCAGCTCCTACGAGCAGTACTTC. Full variable domain (missing parts from reference TRBV7-2 and TRBJ2-7): GAGVSQSPSNKVTEKGKDVELRCDPISGHTALYWYRQSLGQGLEFLIYFQGNSAPDKSGLPSDRFSAERTGGSVSTLTIQRTQQEDSAVYLCASSFGLAAFSSYEQYFGPGTRLTVT.

The chain carries TRBV6-5 and TRBJ1-1, with D unresolved. Germline V gene sequence: CDR1 MNHEY, CDR2 SVGAGI. CDR3 length: 13 amino acids. V was cut by 5 bases and J by 0 bases, with 7 bases left in between. CDR3 protein: CASSLGMNTEAFF. The DNA for the CDR3 is TGTGCCAGCAGTCTCGGGATGAACACTGAAGCTTTCTTT.

The chain couples TRBV29-1 to TRBJ2-7; 9 positions match TRBD2. This CDR3 comprises 15 residues. Germline V gene sequence: CDR1 SQVTM, CDR2 ANQGSEA. The J segment lost 4 bases and the V segment lost 4 bases, leaving 11 bases of the junction unmatched. CDR3 sequence (DNA): TGCAGCGTTGGCGGGATACCGGGACTAGCTTACGAGCAGTACTTC. It translates to CSVGGIPGLAYEQYF.

The chain combines TRBV6-1 with TRBJ2-1, with D unresolved. CDR1 and CDR2 (germline): MNHNS, SASEGT. The CDR3 extends over 15 amino acids. V dropped 6 bases and J dropped 0 bases, with 12 bases sitting between them. CDR3: CASSLDPSSYNEQFF. The CDR3 nucleotides are TGTGCCAGCAGCCTTGACCCGAGCTCCTACAATGAGCAGTTCTTC.

The CDR3 is CASSLAENQPQHF. For the CDR3, the DNA is TGTGCCAGCAGTTTGGCGGAGAATCAGCCCCAGCATTTT. The V and J genes are TRBV27 and TRBJ1-5; D is undetermined. Germline-derived CDR1 and CDR2 are MNHEY and SMNVEV (reference sequence). CDR3 length: 13 residues. Between the trimmed V and J ends, which lost 3 bases and 4 bases, there was a span of 7 bases.

There are a few counts of this clone. The chain is built from TRBV7-2 and TRBJ1-5; maybe TRBD1 (5 bases). V lost 5 bases and J 5 bases, leaving 7 bases between the germline ends. This CDR3 has 12 residues. Germline values: CDR1 SGHTA, CDR2 FQGNSA. The CDR3 spells CASSLGHQPQHF. DNA for the CDR3: TGTGCCAGCAGCCTGGGGCATCAGCCCCAGCATTTT.

The chain couples TRBV7-9 to TRBJ2-5, with 8 nucleotides matching TRBD1. This CDR3 contains 15 residues. Germline CDR1 and CDR2: SEHNR and FQNEAQ (reference sequence). Losses at the gene ends were 5 bases for V and 5 bases for J; bases not matched to a gene: 10. The CDR3 reads CASSPGDRLEETQYF. The CDR3 DNA is TGTGCCAGCAGCCCAGGGGACAGGCTGGAGGAGACCCAGTACTTC.

The chain employs TRBV10-3 and TRBJ2-7; D is undetermined. There are 16 residues in the CDR3. V lost 3 bases to trimming and J lost 0 bases, with 15 bases between them. The germline gives CDR1 ENHRY, CDR2 SYGVKD. Here the CDR3 reads CAISDSQDGSSYEQYF. The CDR3 bases are TGTGCCATCAGTGACTCTCAGGACGGCAGCTCCTACGAGCAGTACTTC.

V gene TRBV13 combines with J gene TRBJ1-2, with 7 positions matching TRBD1. V lost 4 bases to trimming and J lost 3 bases; unmatched junction nucleotides: 17. In germline, CDR1 is PRHDT, CDR2 FYEKMQ (reference sequence). The CDR3 is made up of 18 amino acids. Here the CDR3 DNA reads TGTGCCAGCAGCTCCCGCGACAGGGACGAAAGAGTCGACTATGGCTACACCTTC. This gives the protein CASSSRDRDERVDYGYTF.

The genes are TRBV2 and TRBJ2-1; D gene ambiguous. The length of the CDR3 is 14 residues. Germline V CDR1 and CDR2: SNHLY, FYNNEI. Trimming removed 4 bases from V and 5 bases from J, with 12 bases in between. CDR3 nucleotides: TGTGCCAGCAGTGGAGGCATCTCTAACAATGAGCAGTTCTTC. Encoded protein: CASSGGISNNEQFF.

This chain links TRBV27 with TRBJ1-1; unclear D gene. The CDR3 runs 12 residues. Per the germline V gene, CDR1 is MNHEY and CDR2 is SMNVEV (reference sequence). V was pared by 2 bases and J by 11 bases, with 12 bases between. CDR3 protein: CASSLGGNNAFF. In nucleotides, the CDR3 is TGTGCCAGCAGTTTAGGAGGGAATAATGCTTTCTTT.

The rearrangement joins TRBV27 to TRBJ2-7, with 9 bases lining up with TRBD2. Looked up from germline, CDR1 is MNHEY and CDR2 is SMNVEV (reference sequence). CDR3 length: 15 residues. Trimming removed 3 bases from V and 3 bases from J; junction bases left unmatched: 6. The chain's CDR3 is CASSFGSGGVYEQYF. The CDR3 nucleotides read TGTGCCAGCAGTTTCGGTAGCGGGGGCGTCTACGAGCAGTACTTC.

This clone was picked up a small number of times. J is TRBJ1-2 and V is TRBV9; 9 bases are shared with TRBD1. Germline CDR1 SGDLS, CDR2 YYNGEE. J was trimmed by 6 bases and V by 3 bases; bases with no gene match: 12. The CDR3 has 16 amino acids. The CDR3 is CASSGPGQGRADGYTF. The CDR3 DNA reads TGTGCCAGCAGCGGGCCGGGACAGGGAAGGGCGGATGGCTACACCTTC. Full variable domain (missing parts from reference TRBV9 and TRBJ1-2): DSGVTQTPKHLITATGQRVTLRCSPRSGDLSVYWYQQSLDQGLQFLIQYYNGEERAKGNILERFSAQQFPDLHSELNLSSLELGDSALYFCASSGPGQGRADGYTFGSGTRLTVV.

This sequence joins TRBV5-6 and TRBJ1-2; unclear D gene. With 1 base removed from V and 7 bases from J, the gap between germline ends came to 11 bases. Germline CDR1 and CDR2: SGHDT and YYEEEE. This CDR3 contains 13 residues. CDR3 bases: TGTGCCAGCAGCTTGCGGGTATTGGGTGGCTACACCTTC. It specifies CASSLRVLGGYTF.

CDR3 region: CASSWTGVEQYF. The DNA for the CDR3 is TGTGCCAGCAGCTGGACAGGGGTTGAGCAGTACTTC. The chain combines TRBV7-9 with TRBJ2-5, with 9 bases that match TRBD1. With V trimmed by 4 bases and J by 11 bases, 5 bases remained unmatched. The CDR3 has 12 amino acids. CDR1 is SEHNR, CDR2 FQNEAQ, per germline (reference sequence).

The V and J genes are TRBV5-6 and TRBJ2-7, with D unclear. Germline V gene lookup returns CDR1 SGHDT and CDR2 YYEEEE. Trimming left V 1 base short and J 6 bases short, with 8 bases between. CDR3 length: 12 amino acids. CDR3 sequence (DNA): TGTGCCAGCAGCTTGTGGGATGGCGAGCAGTACTTC. It encodes CASSLWDGEQYF.

This chain joins TRBV5-8 and TRBJ2-3; TRBD2 matches at 11 bases. The junction had 7 bases not matched to a gene; V was cut back by 3 bases and J by 4 bases. The CDR3 loop spans 16 amino acids. Per germline, CDR1 SGHTS and CDR2 YDEGEE. CDR3 protein: CASSSTSGRSSDTQYF. The CDR3 DNA reads TGTGCCAGCAGCTCAACTAGCGGGAGATCGTCAGATACGCAGTATTTT.

The chain has TRBV6-1 and TRBJ2-2; a weak D match, TRBD1 (6 bases). This CDR3 has 16 amino acids. The germline gives CDR1 MNHNS, CDR2 SASEGT. V dropped 4 bases and J dropped 0 bases, with 12 bases sitting between them. CDR3 region: CASSGTAATNTGELFF. Written as DNA, the CDR3 is TGTGCCAGCAGTGGGACAGCCGCTACGAACACCGGGGAGCTGTTTTTT.

CDR3 region: CASSFINDYGYTF. Here the CDR3 DNA reads TGTGCCAGCAGCTTTATAAATGACTATGGCTACACCTTC. This chain uses TRBV5-6 with TRBJ1-2; D is undetermined. Germline V gives CDR1 SGHDT, CDR2 YYEEEE. The CDR3 length is 13 residues. Trimming stripped 2 bases from V and 3 bases from J, with 8 bases between. Together with reference TRBV5-6 and TRBJ1-2, the CDR3 gives the full variable domain: DAGVTQSPTHLIKTRGQQVTLRCSPKSGHDTVSWYQQALGQGPQFIFQYYEEEERQRGNFPDRFSGHQFPNYSSELNVNALLLGDSALYLCASSFINDYGYTFGSGTRLTVV.

This clone appeared a single time. The rearrangement uses TRBV7-2 and TRBJ2-3, with unresolved D. CDR1 and CDR2 from the germline V gene are SGHTA and FQGNSA. Trimming left V 5 bases short and J 10 bases short, with 10 bases between. The CDR3 totals 11 residues. CDR3: CASSPGVAQYF. CDR3 in DNA: TGTGCCAGCAGCCCTGGGGTGGCGCAGTATTTT.

This clone appeared a few times. The V and J genes are TRBV19 and TRBJ2-1; D remains ambiguous. The CDR3 is 13 amino acids. The germline gives CDR1 LNHDA, CDR2 SQIVND (reference sequence). Trimming shortened V by 5 bases and J by 1 base, and 6 bases separated the two germline ends. The CDR3 reads CASSPGSYNEQFF. The CDR3 DNA reads as TGTGCCAGTAGTCCTGGTTCCTACAATGAGCAGTTCTTC.

The rearrangement joins TRBV7-3 to TRBJ2-2, with a weak D call TRBD2 (6 bases). Trimming cost V 0 bases and J 6 bases, with 8 bases left between them. Germline V gives CDR1 SGHTA, CDR2 FQGTGA. The CDR3 extends over 14 amino acids. The CDR3 reads CASSLTSGSGELFF. CDR3 nucleotide sequence: TGTGCCAGCAGCTTAACAAGCGGGTCCGGGGAGCTGTTTTTT. Together with reference TRBV7-3 and TRBJ2-2, the CDR3 gives the full variable domain: GAGVSQTPSNKVTEKGKYVELRCDPISGHTALYWYRQSLGQGPEFLIYFQGTGAADDSGLPNDRFFAVRPEGSVSTLKIQRTERGDSAVYLCASSLTSGSGELFFGEGSRLTVL.

The gene calls are TRBV4-1 and TRBJ1-4; possible D gene TRBD1, 5 bases. The CDR3 loop spans 12 amino acids. Germline CDR1 is MGHRA and CDR2 is YSYEKL. V was shortened by 8 bases and J by 4 bases, with 8 bases between the two germline ends. This chain's CDR3 is CASSGINEKLFF. The CDR3 bases are TGCGCCAGCTCAGGGATTAATGAAAAACTGTTTTTT.

CDR3 bases: TGTGCCAGCAGCTTAAGGGGCGGGGTTATAACTAATGAAAAACTGTTTTTT. As protein: CASSLRGGVITNEKLFF. The chain uses TRBV7-8 and TRBJ1-4; the D gene is possibly TRBD1 (5 bases). V was cut by 2 bases and J by 1 base, with 14 bases left in between. The CDR3 extends over 17 amino acids. Germline V CDR1 and CDR2: SGHVS, FQNEAQ.